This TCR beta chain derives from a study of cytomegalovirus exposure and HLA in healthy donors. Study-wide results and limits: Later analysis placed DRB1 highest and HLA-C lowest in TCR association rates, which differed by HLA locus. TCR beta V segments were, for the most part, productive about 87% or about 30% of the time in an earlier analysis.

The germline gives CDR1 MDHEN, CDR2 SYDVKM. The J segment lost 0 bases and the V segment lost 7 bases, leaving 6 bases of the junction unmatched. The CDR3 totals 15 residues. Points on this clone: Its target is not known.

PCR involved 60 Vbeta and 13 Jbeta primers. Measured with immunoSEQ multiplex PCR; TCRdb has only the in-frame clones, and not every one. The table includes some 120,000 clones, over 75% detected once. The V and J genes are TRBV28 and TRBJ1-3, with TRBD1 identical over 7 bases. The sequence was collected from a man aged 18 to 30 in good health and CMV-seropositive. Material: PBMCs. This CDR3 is CASKEGAHSGNTIYF. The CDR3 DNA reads TGTGCCAGCAAAGAGGGGGCTCACTCTGGAAACACCATATATTTT.